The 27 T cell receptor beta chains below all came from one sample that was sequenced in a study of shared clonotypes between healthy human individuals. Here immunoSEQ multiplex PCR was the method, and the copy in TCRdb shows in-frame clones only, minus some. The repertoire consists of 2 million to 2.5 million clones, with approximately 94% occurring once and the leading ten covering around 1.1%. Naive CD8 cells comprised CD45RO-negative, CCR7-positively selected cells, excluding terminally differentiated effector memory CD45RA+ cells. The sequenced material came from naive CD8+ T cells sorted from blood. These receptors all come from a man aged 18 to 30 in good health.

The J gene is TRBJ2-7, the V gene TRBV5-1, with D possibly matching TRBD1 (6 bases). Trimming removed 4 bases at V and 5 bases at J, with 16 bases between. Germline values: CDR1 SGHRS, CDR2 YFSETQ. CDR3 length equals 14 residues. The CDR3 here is CASSLRQVRDEQYF. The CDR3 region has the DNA TGCGCCAGCAGCCTCCGACAGGTCAGGGACGAGCAGTACTTC.

The chain's CDR3 is CASSQASPYGVYEQYF. In nucleotides, the CDR3 is TGCGCCAGCAGCCAAGCTTCTCCCTACGGCGTCTACGAGCAGTACTTC. The chain combines TRBV4-1 with TRBJ2-7, with D unclear. The V end was cut by 1 base, the J end by 3 bases, with 16 bases between. The CDR3 contains 16 residues. Per germline, CDR1 MGHRA and CDR2 YSYEKL.

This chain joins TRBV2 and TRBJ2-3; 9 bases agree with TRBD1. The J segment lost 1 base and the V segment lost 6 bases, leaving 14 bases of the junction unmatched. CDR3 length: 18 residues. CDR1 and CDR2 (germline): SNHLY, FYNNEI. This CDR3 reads CASSFLSGTGIGTDTQYF. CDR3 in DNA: TGTGCCAGCAGCTTCCTCTCCGGGACAGGGATTGGCACAGATACGCAGTATTTT. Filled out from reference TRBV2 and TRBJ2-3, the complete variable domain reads EPEVTQTPSHQVTQMGQEVILRCVPISNHLYFYWYRQILGQKVEFLVSFYNNEISEKSEIFDDQFSVERPDGSNFTLKIRSTKLEDSAMYFCASSFLSGTGIGTDTQYFGPGTRLTVL.

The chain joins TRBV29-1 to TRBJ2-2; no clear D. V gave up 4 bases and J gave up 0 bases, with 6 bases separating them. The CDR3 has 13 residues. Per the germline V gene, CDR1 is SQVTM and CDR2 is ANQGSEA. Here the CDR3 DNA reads TGCAGCGTTGTGTCAGCGAACACCGGGGAGCTGTTTTTT. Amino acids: CSVVSANTGELFF.

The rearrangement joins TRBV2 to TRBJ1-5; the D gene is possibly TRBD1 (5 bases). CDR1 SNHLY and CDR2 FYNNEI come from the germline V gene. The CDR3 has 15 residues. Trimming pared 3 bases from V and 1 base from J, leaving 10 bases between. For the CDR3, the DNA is TGTGCCAGCAGTGACGGGACGATCAGCAATCAGCCCCAGCATTTT. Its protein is CASSDGTISNQPQHF.

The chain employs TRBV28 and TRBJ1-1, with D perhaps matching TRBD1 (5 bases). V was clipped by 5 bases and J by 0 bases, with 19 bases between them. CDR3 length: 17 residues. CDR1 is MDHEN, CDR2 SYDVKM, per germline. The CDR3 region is CASSLPRPGEMNTEAFF. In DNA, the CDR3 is TGTGCCAGCAGTCTCCCGCGTCCGGGGGAGATGAACACTGAAGCTTTCTTT.

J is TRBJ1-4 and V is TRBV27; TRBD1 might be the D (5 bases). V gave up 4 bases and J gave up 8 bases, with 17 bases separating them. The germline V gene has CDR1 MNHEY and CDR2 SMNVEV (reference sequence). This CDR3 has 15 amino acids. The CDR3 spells CASSYSSRRGEKLFF. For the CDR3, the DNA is TGTGCCAGCAGTTATTCCTCCAGGCGGGGCGAAAAACTGTTTTTT.

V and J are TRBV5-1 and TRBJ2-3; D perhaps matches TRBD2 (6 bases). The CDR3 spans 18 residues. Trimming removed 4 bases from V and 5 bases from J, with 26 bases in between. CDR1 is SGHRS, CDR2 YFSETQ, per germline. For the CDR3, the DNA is TGCGCCAGCAGCCAATACCCAAACCCAGCGGAGGGTGGAGATACGCAGTATTTT. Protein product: CASSQYPNPAEGGDTQYF.

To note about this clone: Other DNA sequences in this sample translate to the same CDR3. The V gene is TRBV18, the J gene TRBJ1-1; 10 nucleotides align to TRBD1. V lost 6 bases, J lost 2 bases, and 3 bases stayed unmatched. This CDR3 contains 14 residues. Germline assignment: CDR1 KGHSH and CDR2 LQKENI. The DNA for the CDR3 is TGTGCCAGCTCGGAGACAGGGGGCAACACTGAAGCTTTCTTT. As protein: CASSETGGNTEAFF.

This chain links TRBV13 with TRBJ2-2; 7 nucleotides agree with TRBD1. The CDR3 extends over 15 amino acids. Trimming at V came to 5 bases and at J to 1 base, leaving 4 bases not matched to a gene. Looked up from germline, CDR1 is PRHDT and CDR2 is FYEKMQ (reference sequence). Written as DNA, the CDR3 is TGTGCCAGCAGCCACACAGGGGTGAACACCGGGGAGCTGTTTTTT. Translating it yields CASSHTGVNTGELFF.

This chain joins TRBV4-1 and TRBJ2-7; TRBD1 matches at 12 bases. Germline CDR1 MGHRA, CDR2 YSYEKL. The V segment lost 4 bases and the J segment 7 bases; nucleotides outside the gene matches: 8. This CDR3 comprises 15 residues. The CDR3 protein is CASSLRGQGAWEQYF. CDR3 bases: TGCGCCAGCAGCCTTAGGGGACAGGGGGCATGGGAGCAGTACTTC.

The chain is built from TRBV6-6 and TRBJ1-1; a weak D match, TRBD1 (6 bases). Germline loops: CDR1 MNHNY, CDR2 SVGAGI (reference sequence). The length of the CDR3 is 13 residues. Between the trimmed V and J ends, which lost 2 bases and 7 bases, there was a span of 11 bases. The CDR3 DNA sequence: TGTGCCAGCAGTTACCAGGACAGCCTTGAAGCTTTCTTT. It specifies CASSYQDSLEAFF.

The CDR3 region has the DNA TGCGCCAGCAGCCAAGATTGGGCAGGGGTGAACACTGAAGCTTTCTTT. Translated: CASSQDWAGVNTEAFF. The chain has TRBV4-1 and TRBJ1-1, with a possible D match to TRBD1 (6 bases). The length of the CDR3 is 16 residues. Trimming shortened V by 0 bases and J by 0 bases, and 11 bases separated the two germline ends. The germline gives CDR1 MGHRA, CDR2 YSYEKL.

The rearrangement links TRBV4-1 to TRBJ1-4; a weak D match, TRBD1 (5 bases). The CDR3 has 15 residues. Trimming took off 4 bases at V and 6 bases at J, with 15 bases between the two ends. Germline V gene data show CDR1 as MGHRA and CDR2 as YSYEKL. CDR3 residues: CASSLPEGYYEKLFF. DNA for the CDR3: TGCGCCAGCAGCCTTCCAGAGGGGTACTATGAAAAACTGTTTTTT.

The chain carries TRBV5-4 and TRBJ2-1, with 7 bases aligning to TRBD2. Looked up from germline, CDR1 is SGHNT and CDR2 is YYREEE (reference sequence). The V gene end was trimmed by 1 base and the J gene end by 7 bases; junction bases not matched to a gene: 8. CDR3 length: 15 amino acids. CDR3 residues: CASSLSAGFRNEQFF. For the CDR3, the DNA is TGTGCCAGCAGCTTGTCAGCGGGATTCAGGAATGAGCAGTTCTTC.

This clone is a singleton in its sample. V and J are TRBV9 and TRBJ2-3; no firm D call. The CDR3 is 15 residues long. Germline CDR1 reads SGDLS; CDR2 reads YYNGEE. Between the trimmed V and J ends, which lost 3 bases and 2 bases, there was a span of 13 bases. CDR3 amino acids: CASSAGGGLTDTQYF. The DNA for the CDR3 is TGTGCCAGCAGCGCCGGTGGCGGCCTCACAGATACGCAGTATTTT.

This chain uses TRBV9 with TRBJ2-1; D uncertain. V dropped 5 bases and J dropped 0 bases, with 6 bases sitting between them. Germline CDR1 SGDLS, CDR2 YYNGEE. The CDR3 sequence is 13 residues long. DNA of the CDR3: TGTGCCAGCAGTGACACCTCCTACAATGAGCAGTTCTTC. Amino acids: CASSDTSYNEQFF. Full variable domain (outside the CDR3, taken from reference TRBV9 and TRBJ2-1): DSGVTQTPKHLITATGQRVTLRCSPRSGDLSVYWYQQSLDQGLQFLIQYYNGEERAKGNILERFSAQQFPDLHSELNLSSLELGDSALYFCASSDTSYNEQFFGPGTRLTVL.

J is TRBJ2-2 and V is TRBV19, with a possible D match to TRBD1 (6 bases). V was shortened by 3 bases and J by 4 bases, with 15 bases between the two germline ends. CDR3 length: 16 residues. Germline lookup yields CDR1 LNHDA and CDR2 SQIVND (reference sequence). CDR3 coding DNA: TGTGCCAGTAGTATCACAGGGTTAGAGGGCACCGGGGAGCTGTTTTTT. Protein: CASSITGLEGTGELFF.

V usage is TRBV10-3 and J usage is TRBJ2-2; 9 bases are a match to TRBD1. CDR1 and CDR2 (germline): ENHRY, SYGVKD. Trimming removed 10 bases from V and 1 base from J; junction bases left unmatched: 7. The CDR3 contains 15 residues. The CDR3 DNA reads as TGTGCCAGCCAACCGGGACAGGGGAACACCGGGGAGCTGTTTTTT. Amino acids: CASQPGQGNTGELFF.

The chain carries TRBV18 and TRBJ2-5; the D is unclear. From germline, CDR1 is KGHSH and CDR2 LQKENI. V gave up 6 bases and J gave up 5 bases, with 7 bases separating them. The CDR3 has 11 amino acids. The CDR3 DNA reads TGTGCCAGCTCGGCAGCGGAGACCCAGTACTTC. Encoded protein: CASSAAETQYF.

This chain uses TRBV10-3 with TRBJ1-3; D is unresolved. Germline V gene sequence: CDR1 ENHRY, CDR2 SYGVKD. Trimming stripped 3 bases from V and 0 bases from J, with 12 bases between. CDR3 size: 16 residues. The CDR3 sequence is CAISDGVEVSGNTIYF. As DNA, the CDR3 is TGTGCCATCAGTGACGGGGTTGAGGTCTCTGGAAACACCATATATTTT.

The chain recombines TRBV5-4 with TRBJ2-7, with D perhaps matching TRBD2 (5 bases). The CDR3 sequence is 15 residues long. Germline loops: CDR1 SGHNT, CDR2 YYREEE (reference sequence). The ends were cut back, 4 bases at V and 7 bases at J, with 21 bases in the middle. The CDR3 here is CASSPMGSPPGEQYF. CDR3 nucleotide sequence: TGTGCCAGCAGCCCGATGGGTAGCCCCCCGGGGGAGCAGTACTTC.

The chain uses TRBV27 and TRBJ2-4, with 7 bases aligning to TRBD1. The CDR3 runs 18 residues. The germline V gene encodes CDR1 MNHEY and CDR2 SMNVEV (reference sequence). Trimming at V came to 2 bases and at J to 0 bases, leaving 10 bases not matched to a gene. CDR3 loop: CASSLRDSVFLAKNIQYF. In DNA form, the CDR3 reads TGTGCCAGCAGTTTAAGGGACAGCGTCTTTTTAGCCAAAAACATTCAGTACTTC.

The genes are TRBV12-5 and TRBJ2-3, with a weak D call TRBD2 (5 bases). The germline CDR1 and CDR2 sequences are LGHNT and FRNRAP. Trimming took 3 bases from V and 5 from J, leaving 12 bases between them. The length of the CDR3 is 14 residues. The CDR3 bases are TGTGCTAGTGGTTTAGGGAGCTGGGGAGATACGCAGTATTTT. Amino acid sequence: CASGLGSWGDTQYF.

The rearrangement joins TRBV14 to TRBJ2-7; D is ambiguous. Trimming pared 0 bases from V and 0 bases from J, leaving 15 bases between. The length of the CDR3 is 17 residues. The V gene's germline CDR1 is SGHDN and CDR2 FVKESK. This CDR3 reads CASSQDRSGLDSYEQYF. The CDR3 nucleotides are TGTGCCAGCAGCCAAGATCGCTCCGGATTGGACTCCTACGAGCAGTACTTC.

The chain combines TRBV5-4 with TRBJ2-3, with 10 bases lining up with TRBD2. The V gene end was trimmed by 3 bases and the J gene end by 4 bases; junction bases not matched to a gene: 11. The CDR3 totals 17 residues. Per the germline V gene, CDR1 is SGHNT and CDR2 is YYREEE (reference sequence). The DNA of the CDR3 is TGTGCCAGCAGCTCGCATAGCGGGGGGATCCTCGCAGATACGCAGTATTTT. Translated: CASSSHSGGILADTQYF.

CDR3 nucleotides: TGCGCCAGCAGCCCGCGGGGGGCGGATGAGCAGTTCTTC. Residues: CASSPRGADEQFF. The V gene is TRBV5-1, the J gene TRBJ2-1; 8 bases are shared with TRBD2. The germline gives CDR1 SGHRS, CDR2 YFSETQ. The ends lost 4 bases at V and 8 bases at J; junction bases unmatched: 5. The CDR3 has 13 residues.